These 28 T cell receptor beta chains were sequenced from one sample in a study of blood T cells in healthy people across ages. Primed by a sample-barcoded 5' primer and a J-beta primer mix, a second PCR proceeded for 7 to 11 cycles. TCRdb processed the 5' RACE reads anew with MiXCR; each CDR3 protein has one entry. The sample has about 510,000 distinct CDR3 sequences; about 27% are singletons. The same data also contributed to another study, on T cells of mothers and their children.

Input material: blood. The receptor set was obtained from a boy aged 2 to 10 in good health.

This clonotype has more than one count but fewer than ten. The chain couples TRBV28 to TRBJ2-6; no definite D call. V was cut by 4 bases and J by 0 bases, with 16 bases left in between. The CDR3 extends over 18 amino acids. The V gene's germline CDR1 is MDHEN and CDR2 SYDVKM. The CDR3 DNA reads TGTGCCAGCAGTTCCTCTCCCTACTGGAACTCTGGGGCCAACGTCCTGACTTTC. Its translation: CASSSSPYWNSGANVLTF.

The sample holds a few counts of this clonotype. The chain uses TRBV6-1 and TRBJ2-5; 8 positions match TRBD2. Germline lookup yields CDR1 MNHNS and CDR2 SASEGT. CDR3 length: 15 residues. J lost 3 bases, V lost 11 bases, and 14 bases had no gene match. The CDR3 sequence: CASHRASGLKETQYF. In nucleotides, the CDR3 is TGTGCCTCACACCGGGCTAGCGGGCTAAAAGAGACCCAGTACTTC.

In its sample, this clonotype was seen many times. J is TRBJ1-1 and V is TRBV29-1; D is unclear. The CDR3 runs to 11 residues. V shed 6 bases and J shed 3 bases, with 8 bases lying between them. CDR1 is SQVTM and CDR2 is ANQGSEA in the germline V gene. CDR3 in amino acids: CSVYSYTEAFF. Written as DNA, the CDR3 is TGCAGCGTATATAGCTACACTGAAGCTTTCTTT.

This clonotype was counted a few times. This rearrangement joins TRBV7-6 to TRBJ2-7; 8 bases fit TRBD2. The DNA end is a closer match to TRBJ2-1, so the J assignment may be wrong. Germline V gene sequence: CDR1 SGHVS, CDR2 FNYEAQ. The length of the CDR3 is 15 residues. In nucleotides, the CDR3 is TGTGCCAGCAGCTTTGGACTAGCCTCTATCAATGAGCAGTTCTTC. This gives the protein CASSFGLASINEQFF.

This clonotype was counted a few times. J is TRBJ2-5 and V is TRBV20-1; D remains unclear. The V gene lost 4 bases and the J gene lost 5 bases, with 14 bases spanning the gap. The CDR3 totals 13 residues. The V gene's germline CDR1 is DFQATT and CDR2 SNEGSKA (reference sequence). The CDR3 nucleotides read TGCAGTGCTAATTCAAGAGGACGGGAGACCCAGTACTTC. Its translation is CSANSRGRETQYF.

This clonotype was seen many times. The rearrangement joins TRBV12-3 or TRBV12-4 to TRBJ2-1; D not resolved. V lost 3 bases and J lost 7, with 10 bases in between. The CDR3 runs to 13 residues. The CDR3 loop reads CASSLGLGNEQFF. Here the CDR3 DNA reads TGTGCCAGCAGTTTGGGGTTAGGAAATGAGCAGTTCTTC.

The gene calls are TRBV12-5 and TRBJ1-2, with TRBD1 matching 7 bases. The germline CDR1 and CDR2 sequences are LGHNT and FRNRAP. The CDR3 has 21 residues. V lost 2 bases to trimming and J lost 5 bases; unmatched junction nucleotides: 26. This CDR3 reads CASGLRPAGGKRGHAIYGYTF. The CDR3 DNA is TGTGCTAGTGGTTTGCGGCCAGCCGGGGGAAAAAGGGGGCACGCTATTTATGGCTACACCTTC. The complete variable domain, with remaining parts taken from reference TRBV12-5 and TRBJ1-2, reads DARVTQTPRHKVTEMGQEVTMRCQPILGHNTVFWYRQTMMQGLELLAYFRNRAPLDDSGMPKDRFSAEMPDATLATLKIQPSEPRDSAVYFCASGLRPAGGKRGHAIYGYTFGSGTRLTVV.

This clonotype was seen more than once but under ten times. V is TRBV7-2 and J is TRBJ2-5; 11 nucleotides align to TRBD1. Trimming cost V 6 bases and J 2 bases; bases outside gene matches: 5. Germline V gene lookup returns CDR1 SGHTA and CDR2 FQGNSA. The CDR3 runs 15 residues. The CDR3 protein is CASRAGTGGQETQYF. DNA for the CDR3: TGTGCCAGCAGGGCCGGGACAGGGGGACAAGAGACCCAGTACTTC.

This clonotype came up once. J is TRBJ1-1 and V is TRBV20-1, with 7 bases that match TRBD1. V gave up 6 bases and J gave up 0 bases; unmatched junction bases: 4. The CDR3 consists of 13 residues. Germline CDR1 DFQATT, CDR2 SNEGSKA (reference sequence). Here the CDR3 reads CSAGTALNTEAFF. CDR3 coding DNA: TGCAGTGCGGGGACAGCTCTGAACACTGAAGCTTTCTTT.

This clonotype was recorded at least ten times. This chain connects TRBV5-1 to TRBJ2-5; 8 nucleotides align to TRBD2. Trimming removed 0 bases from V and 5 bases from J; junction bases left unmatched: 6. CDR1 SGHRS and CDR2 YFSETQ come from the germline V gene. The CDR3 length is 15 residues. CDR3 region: CASSLAGASGETQYF. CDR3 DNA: TGCGCCAGCAGCTTGGCTGGGGCTAGCGGGGAGACCCAGTACTTC. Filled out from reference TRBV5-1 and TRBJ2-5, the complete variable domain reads KAGVTQTPRYLIKTRGQQVTLSCSPISGHRSVSWYQQTPGQGLQFLFEYFSETQRNKGNFPGRFSGRQFSNSRSEMNVSTLELGDSALYLCASSLAGASGETQYFGPGTRLLVL.

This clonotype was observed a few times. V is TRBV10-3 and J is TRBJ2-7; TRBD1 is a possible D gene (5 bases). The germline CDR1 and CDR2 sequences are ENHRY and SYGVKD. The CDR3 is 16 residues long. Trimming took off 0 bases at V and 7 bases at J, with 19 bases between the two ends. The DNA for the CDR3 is TGTGCCATCAGTGAGTCGCTCAGGGTGGTGGTGTATGAGCAGTACTTC. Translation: CAISESLRVVVYEQYF.

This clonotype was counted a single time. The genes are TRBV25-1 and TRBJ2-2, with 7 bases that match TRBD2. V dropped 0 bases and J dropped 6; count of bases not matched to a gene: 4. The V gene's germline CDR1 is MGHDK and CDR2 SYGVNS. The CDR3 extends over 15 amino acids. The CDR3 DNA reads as TGTGCCAGCAGTGAATATCTTCGGGGGGCCGGGGAGCTGTTTTTT. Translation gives CASSEYLRGAGELFF.

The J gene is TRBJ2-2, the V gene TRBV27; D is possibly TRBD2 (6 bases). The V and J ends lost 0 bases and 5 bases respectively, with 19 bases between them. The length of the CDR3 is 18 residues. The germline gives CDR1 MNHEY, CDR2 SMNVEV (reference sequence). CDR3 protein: CASSLSSSLGGATGELFF. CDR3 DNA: TGTGCCAGCAGTTTATCGAGCTCCCTCGGGGGAGCGACCGGGGAGCTGTTTTTT.

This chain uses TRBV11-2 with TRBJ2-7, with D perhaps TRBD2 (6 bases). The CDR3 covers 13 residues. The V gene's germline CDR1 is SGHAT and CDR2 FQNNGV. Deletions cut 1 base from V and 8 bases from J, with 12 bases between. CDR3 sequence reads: CASSLGGGGKQYF. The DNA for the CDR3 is TGTGCCAGCAGCTTAGGAGGCGGAGGGAAGCAGTACTTC.

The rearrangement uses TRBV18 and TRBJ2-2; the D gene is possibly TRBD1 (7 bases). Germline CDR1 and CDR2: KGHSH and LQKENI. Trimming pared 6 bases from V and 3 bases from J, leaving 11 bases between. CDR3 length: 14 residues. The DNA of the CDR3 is TGTGCCAGCTCGCAGGGGGAGGACACCGGGGAGCTGTTTTTT. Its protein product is CASSQGEDTGELFF.

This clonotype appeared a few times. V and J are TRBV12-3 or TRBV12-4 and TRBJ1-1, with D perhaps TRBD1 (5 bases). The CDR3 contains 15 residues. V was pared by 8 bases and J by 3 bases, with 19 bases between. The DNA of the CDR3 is TGTGCCAGCTTCCGTAGCAGGGTTTCGCACACTGAAGCTTTCTTT. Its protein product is CASFRSRVSHTEAFF.

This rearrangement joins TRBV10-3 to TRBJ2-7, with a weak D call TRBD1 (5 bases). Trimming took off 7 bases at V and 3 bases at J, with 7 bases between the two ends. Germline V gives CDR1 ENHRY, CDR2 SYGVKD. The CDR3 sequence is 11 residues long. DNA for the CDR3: TGTGCCATCACCACAGGCTACGAGCAGTACTTC. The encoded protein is CAITTGYEQYF.

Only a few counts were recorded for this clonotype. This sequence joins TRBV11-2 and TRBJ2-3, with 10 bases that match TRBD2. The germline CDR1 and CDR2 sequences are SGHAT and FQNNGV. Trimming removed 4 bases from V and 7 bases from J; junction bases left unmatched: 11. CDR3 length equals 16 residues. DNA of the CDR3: TGTGCCAGCAGCTGGGAGCCGGGACTAGCGCGGAATACGCAGTATTTT. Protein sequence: CASSWEPGLARNTQYF.

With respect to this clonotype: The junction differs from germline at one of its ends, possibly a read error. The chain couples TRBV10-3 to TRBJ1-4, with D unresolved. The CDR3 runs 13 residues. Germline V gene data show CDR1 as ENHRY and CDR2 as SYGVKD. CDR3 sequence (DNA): TGCGCCATCAGTGCCGGAACTAATGAAAAACTGTTTTTT. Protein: CAISAGTNEKLFF.

This CDR3 reads CASSSTRGSYEQYF. The CDR3 nucleotides are TGTGCCAGCAGCTCGACAAGGGGGTCATACGAGCAGTACTTC. The V and J genes are TRBV6-6 and TRBJ2-5; possible D gene TRBD1, 6 bases. With the DNA end fitting TRBJ2-7 better, the J assignment may be wrong. The CDR3 sequence is 14 residues long. Germline CDR1 is MNHNY and CDR2 is SVGAGI (reference sequence).

The CDR3: CASSSGDLREKLFF. Written as DNA, the CDR3 is TGTGCCAGCAGTTCAGGGGATCTTAGGGAAAAACTGTTTTTT. V is TRBV27 and J is TRBJ1-4; D may be TRBD1 (6 bases). The CDR3 contains 14 residues. The germline CDR1 and CDR2 sequences are MNHEY and SMNVEV (reference sequence). Trimming shortened V by 4 bases and J by 8 bases, and 14 bases separated the two germline ends.

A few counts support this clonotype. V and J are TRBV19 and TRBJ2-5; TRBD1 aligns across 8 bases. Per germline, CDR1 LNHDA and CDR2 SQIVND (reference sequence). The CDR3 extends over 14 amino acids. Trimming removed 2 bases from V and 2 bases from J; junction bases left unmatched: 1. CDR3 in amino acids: CASSITGGQETQYF. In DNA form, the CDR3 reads TGTGCCAGTAGTATAACAGGGGGGCAAGAGACCCAGTACTTC.

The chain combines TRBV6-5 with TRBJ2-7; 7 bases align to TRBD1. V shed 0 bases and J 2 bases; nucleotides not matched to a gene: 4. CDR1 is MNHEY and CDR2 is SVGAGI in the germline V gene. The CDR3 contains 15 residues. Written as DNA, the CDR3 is TGTGCCAGCAGTTACTCAGAGCAGGGGGCCTACGAGCAGTACTTC. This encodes CASSYSEQGAYEQYF.

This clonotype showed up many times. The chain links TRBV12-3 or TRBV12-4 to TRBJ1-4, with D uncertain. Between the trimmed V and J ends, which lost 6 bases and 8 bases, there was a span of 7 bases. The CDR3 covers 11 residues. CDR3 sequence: CASSLGEKLFF. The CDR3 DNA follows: TGTGCCAGCAGCTTGGGCGAAAAACTGTTTTTT.

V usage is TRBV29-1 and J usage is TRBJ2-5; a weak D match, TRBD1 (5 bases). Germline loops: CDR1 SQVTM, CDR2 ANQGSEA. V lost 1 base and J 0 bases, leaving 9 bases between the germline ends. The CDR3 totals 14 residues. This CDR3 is CSVEGRQYQETQYF. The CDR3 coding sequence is TGCAGCGTTGAAGGTCGACAGTACCAAGAGACCCAGTACTTC.

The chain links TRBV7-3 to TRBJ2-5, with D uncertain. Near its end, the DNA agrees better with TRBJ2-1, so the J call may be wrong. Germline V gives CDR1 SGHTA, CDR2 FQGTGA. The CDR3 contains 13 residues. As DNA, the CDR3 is TGTGCCAGCAGTCTCAATAATTACAATGAGCAGTTCTTC. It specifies CASSLNNYNEQFF.

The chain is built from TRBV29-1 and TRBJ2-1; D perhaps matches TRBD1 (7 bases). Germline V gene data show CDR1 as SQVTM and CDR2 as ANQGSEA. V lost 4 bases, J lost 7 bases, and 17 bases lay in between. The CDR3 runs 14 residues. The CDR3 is CSVAIRQGGNEQFF. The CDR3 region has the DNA TGCAGCGTTGCGATAAGGCAGGGGGGAAATGAGCAGTTCTTC.

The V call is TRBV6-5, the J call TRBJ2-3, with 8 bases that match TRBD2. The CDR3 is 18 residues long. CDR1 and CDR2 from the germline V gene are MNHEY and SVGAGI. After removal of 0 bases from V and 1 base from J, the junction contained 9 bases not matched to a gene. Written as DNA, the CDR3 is TGTGCCAGCAGTTACTCTAGCGGGCGGGGGGTTGGCACAGATACGCAGTATTTT. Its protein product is CASSYSSGRGVGTDTQYF.